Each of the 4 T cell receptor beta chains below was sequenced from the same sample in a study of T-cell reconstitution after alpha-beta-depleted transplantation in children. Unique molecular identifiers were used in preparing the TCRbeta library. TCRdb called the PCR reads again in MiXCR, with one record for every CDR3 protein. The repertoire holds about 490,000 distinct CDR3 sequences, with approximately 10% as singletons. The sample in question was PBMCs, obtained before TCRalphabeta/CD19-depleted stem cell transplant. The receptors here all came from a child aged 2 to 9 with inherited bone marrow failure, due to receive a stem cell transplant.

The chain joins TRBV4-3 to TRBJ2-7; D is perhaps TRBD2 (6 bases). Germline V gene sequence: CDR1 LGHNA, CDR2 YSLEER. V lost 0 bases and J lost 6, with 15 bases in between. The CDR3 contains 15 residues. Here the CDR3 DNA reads TGCGCCAGCAGCCAAGATATGTGGACCGGGGGCGAGCAGTACTTC. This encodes CASSQDMWTGGEQYF.

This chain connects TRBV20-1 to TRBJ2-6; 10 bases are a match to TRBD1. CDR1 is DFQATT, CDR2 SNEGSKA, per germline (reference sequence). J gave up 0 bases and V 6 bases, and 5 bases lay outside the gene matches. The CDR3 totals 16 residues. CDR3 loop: CSATGQGSSGANVLTF. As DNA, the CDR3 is TGCAGTGCCACGGGACAGGGGAGCTCTGGGGCCAACGTCCTGACTTTC.

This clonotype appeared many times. Here the CDR3 DNA reads TGCAGCGTTGGCCGGGACCTAGGCTCTGGGGCCAACGTCCTGACTTTC. Protein: CSVGRDLGSGANVLTF. The V gene is TRBV29-1, the J gene TRBJ2-6, with D possibly being TRBD1 or TRBD2 (5 bases each). V lost 4 bases and J lost 0, with 13 bases in between. Germline CDR1 SQVTM, CDR2 ANQGSEA. CDR3 length: 16 amino acids.

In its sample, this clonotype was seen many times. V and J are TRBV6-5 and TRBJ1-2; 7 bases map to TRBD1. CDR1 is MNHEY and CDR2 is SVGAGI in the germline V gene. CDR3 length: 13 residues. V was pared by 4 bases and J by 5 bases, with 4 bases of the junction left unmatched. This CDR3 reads CASSSDRAYGYTF. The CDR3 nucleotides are TGTGCCAGCAGTTCCGACAGGGCATATGGCTACACCTTC.